This TCR beta chain was identified in a study of shared clonotypes between healthy human individuals. Regarding the study as a whole: Clonotypes shared by all four sorted-subset donors had higher generation probabilities than non-shared clonotypes. The study generally estimated greater richness for naive than memory subsets. Rarefaction demonstrated incomplete sorted-subset sequencing despite large depth.

Here immunoSEQ multiplex PCR was the method, and the copy in TCRdb shows in-frame clones only, minus some. The profile shows a few million clones, approximately 93% of them singletons. Germline V gene sequence: CDR1 SGHVS, CDR2 FQNEAQ. V lost 1 base and J 2 bases, leaving 15 bases between the germline ends. This CDR3 has 16 residues. A single count supports this clone. Its antigen is undetermined. The TCR comes from a man younger than 30 in good health. Some clones in this sample may be carry-over from other donors' samples. The rearrangement joins TRBV7-8 to TRBJ2-7, with D perhaps TRBD1 (6 bases). The sequenced material came from naive CD4+ T cells from PBMCs. Specified subset: CD45RA+ positively selected. CDR3 sequence reads: CASSLGAGTSTYEQYF. The CDR3 bases are TGTGCCAGCAGCTTAGGGGCCGGGACATCCACCTACGAGCAGTACTTC.